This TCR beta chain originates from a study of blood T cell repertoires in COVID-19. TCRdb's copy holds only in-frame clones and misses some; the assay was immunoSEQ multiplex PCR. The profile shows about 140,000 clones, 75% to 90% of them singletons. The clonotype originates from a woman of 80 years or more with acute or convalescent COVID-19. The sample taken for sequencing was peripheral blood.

CDR3 in DNA: TGTGCCAGTAGTATCTCTCACAGGGGACCCAAAAACATTCAGTACTTC. As protein: CASSISHRGPKNIQYF. The rearrangement uses TRBV19 and TRBJ2-4, with 7 bases identical to TRBD1. This CDR3 spans 16 amino acids. V was clipped by 3 bases and J by 2 bases; unmatched bases: 7. Germline V gives CDR1 LNHDA, CDR2 SQIVND (reference sequence).